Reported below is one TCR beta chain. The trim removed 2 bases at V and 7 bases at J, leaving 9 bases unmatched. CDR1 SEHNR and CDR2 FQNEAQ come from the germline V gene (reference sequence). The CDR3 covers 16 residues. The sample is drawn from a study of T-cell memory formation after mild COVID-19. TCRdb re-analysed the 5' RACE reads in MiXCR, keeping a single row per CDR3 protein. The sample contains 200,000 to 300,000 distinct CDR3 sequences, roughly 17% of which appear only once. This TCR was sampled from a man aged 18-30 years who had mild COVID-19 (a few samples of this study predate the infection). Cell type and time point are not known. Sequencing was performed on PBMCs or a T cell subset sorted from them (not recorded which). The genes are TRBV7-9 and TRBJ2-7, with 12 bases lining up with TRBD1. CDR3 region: CASSLRPGQGAAEQYF. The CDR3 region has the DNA TGTGCCAGCAGCTTACGCCCGGGACAGGGGGCTGCAGAGCAGTACTTC.